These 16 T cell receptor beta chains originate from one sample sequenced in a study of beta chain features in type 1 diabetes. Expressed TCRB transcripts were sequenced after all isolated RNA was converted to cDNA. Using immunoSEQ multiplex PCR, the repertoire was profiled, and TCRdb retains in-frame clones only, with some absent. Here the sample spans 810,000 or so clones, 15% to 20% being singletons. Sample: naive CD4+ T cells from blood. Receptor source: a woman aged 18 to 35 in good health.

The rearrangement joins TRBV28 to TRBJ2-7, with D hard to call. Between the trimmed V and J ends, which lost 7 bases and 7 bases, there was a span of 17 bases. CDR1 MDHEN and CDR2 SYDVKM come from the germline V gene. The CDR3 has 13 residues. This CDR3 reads CASTGSLFWEQYF. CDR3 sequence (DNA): TGTGCCAGCACCGGGTCCCTCTTTTGGGAGCAGTACTTC.

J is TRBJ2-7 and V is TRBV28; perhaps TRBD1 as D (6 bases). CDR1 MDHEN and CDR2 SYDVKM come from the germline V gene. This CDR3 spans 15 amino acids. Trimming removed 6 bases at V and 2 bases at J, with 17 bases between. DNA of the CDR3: TGTGCCAGCAGCCAGACGGGGACACTAGCCTACGAGCAGTACTTC. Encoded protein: CASSQTGTLAYEQYF.

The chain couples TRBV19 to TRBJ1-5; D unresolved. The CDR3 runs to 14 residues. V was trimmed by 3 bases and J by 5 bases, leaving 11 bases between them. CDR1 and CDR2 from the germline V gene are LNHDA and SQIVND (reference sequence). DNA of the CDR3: TGTGCCAGTAGTATGGGATATATGGATCAGCCCCAGCATTTT. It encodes CASSMGYMDQPQHF.

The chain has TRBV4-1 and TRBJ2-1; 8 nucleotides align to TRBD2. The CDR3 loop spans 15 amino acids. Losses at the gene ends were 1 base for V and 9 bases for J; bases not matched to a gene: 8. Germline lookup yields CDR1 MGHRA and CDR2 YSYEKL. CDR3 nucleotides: TGCGCCAGCAGCCAAGTGGCGACTAGCGTAGGTGAGCAGTTCTTC. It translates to CASSQVATSVGEQFF.

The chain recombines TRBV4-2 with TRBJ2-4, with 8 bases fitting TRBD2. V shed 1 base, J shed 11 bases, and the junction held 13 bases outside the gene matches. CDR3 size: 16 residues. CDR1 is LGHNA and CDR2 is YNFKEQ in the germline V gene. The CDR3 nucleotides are TGTGCCAGCAGCCAAGGCCAAGCGGGAGCCCTTTATCTTCAGTACTTC. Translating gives CASSQGQAGALYLQYF.

The CDR3 loop reads CASSSHSYQPQHF. CDR3 coding DNA: TGTGCCAGCAGTTCCCACAGCTATCAGCCCCAGCATTTT. The rearrangement joins TRBV6-5 to TRBJ1-5, with D unclear. This CDR3 is built from 13 residues. Germline CDR1 MNHEY, CDR2 SVGAGI. The V end lost 4 bases, the J end lost 5 bases, and 9 bases lay between the germline ends.

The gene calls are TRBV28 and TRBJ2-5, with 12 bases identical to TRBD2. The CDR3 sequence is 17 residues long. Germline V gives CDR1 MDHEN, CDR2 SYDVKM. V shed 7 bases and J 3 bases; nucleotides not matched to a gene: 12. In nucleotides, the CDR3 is TGTGCCAGCATCGCCTATCCTGGACTAGCGGGAAAAGAGACCCAGTACTTC. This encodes CASIAYPGLAGKETQYF.

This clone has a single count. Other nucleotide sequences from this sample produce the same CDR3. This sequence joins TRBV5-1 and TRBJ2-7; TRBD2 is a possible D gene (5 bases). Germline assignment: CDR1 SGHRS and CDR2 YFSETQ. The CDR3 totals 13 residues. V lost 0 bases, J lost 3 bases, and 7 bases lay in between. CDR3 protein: CASSLGRFYEQYF. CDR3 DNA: TGCGCCAGCAGCTTGGGGAGGTTCTACGAGCAGTACTTC.

The CDR3 region is CASSLLKGYEQYF. CDR3 DNA: TGTGCCAGCAGCTTACTGAAGGGATACGAGCAGTACTTC. The V and J genes are TRBV13 and TRBJ2-7; D unresolved. Per germline, CDR1 PRHDT and CDR2 FYEKMQ (reference sequence). There are 13 residues in the CDR3. V lost 2 bases, J lost 4 bases, and 9 bases lay in between.

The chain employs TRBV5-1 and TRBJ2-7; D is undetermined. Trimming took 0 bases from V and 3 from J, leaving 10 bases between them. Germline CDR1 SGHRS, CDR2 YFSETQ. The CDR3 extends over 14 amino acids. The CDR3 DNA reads TGCGCCAGCAGCTTGGGACCTCTAGGCTACGAGCAGTACTTC. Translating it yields CASSLGPLGYEQYF.

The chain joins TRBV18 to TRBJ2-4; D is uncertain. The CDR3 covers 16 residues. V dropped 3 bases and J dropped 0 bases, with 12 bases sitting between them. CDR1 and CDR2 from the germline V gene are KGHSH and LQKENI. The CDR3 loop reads CASSPPSALAKNIQYF. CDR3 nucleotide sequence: TGTGCCAGCTCACCTCCATCAGCCCTAGCCAAAAACATTCAGTACTTC. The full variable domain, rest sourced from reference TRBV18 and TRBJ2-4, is NAGVMQNPRHLVRRRGQEARLRCSPMKGHSHVYWYRQLPEEGLKFMVYLQKENIIDESGMPKERFSAEFPKEGPSILRIQQVVRGDSAAYFCASSPPSALAKNIQYFGAGTRLSVL.

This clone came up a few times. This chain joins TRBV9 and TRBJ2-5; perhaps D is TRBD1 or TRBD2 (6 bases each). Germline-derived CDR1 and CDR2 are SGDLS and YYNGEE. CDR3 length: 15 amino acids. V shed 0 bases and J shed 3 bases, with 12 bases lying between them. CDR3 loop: CASSVAAGQKETQYF. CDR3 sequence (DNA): TGTGCCAGCAGCGTAGCGGCGGGACAAAAAGAGACCCAGTACTTC.

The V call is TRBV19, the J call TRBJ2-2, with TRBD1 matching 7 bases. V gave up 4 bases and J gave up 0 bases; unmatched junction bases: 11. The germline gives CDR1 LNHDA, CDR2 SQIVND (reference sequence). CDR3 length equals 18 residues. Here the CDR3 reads CASSTVSWTGSNTGELFF. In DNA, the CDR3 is TGTGCCAGTAGTACAGTATCTTGGACAGGTTCGAACACCGGGGAGCTGTTTTTT.

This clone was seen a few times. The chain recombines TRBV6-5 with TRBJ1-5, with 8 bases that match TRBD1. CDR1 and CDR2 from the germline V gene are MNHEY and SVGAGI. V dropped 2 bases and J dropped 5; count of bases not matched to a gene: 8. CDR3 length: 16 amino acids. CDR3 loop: CASSYRGQGGDQPQHF. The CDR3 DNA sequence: TGTGCCAGCAGTTACCGTGGACAGGGAGGTGATCAGCCCCAGCATTTT.

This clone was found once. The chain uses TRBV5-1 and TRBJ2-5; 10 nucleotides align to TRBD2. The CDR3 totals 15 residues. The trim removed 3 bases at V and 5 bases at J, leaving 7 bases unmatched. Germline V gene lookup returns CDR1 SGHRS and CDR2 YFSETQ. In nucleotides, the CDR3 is TGCGCCAGCAGCTCCCTAGCGGGAGAAGAGGAGACCCAGTACTTC. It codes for CASSSLAGEEETQYF.

In DNA, the CDR3 is TGTGCCAGCAGCTCCCAAAGGACTAGCAGCACAGATACGCAGTATTTT. Translation: CASSSQRTSSTDTQYF. J is TRBJ2-3 and V is TRBV7-2, with TRBD2 matching over 8 bases. Germline loops: CDR1 SGHTA, CDR2 FQGNSA. The CDR3 has 16 residues. V lost 4 bases and J lost 0; bases outside the gene matches: 6.